The 24 T cell receptor beta chains listed next were all sequenced from one sample in a study of T-cell memory formation after mild COVID-19. TCRdb redid the calling of the 5' RACE reads with MiXCR, one entry per CDR3 protein. The table records around 140,000 distinct CDR3 sequences, around 25% of them present only once. The sequenced sample was PBMCs or a T cell subset sorted from them (not recorded which). The receptors shown here come from an adult woman who had mild COVID-19 (a few samples of this study predate the infection). Cell type and time point are not known.

This clonotype occurred many times. This chain links TRBV7-7 with TRBJ2-3; 7 positions agree with TRBD1. The CDR3 has 15 residues. The germline V gene has CDR1 SSHAT and CDR2 FNYEAQ (reference sequence). Losses at the gene ends were 5 bases for V and 1 base for J; bases not matched to a gene: 6. The CDR3 reads CASSPGQARTDTQYF. CDR3 bases: TGTGCCAGCAGCCCCGGACAGGCACGCACAGATACGCAGTATTTT.

This clonotype was seen more than once but under ten times. The rearrangement joins TRBV29-1 to TRBJ2-7, with TRBD2 as a possible D gene (5 bases). Trimming left V 7 bases short and J 5 bases short, with 18 bases between. From germline, CDR1 is SQVTM and CDR2 ANQGSEA. This CDR3 has 13 amino acids. CDR3 region: CSALPGSGDEQYF. For the CDR3, the DNA is TGCAGCGCTCTACCCGGTTCCGGGGACGAGCAGTACTTC.

This clonotype was seen only a few times. The chain combines TRBV11-3 with TRBJ2-3, with TRBD1 identical over 8 bases. CDR1 is SGHNT, CDR2 YENEEA, per germline. The CDR3 sequence is 15 residues long. J was trimmed by 2 bases and V by 5 bases; bases with no gene match: 6. CDR3 residues: CASSHRDRNTDTQYF. CDR3 sequence (DNA): TGTGCCAGCAGCCACCGGGACAGGAACACAGATACGCAGTATTTT.

This clonotype showed up just a few times. The J gene is TRBJ1-1, the V gene TRBV4-1; D possibly corresponds to TRBD1 (5 bases). The CDR3 contains 14 residues. Germline lookup yields CDR1 MGHRA and CDR2 YSYEKL. Trimming cost V 4 bases and J 3 bases, with 12 bases left between them. The CDR3 loop reads CASSRATDYTEAFF. CDR3 DNA sequence: TGCGCCAGCAGCCGAGCGACAGATTACACTGAAGCTTTCTTT.

J is TRBJ2-5 and V is TRBV7-9; TRBD1 agrees at 9 bases. Germline V CDR1 and CDR2: SEHNR, FQNEAQ (reference sequence). Trimming at V came to 5 bases and at J to 4 bases, leaving 5 bases not matched to a gene. The CDR3 totals 14 residues. The chain's CDR3 is CASSVQGAAETQYF. The CDR3 coding sequence is TGTGCCAGCAGCGTACAGGGGGCTGCAGAGACCCAGTACTTC.

The chain combines TRBV7-9 with TRBJ2-6; D possibly corresponds to TRBD1 (5 bases). V was clipped by 3 bases and J by 4 bases, with 13 bases between them. Per the germline V gene, CDR1 is SEHNR and CDR2 is FQNEAQ (reference sequence). The CDR3 is 16 residues long. The CDR3 nucleotides read TGTGCCAGCAGCTTCGGGCTCGCAGGGGGGGCCAACGTCCTGACTTTC. Its protein is CASSFGLAGGANVLTF.

This clonotype was detected a few times. The junction and the germline gene differ at one end; a read error may be behind it. The chain recombines TRBV7-9 with TRBJ2-1, with D perhaps TRBD1 or TRBD2 (5 bases each). The germline V gene has CDR1 SEHNR and CDR2 FQNEAQ (reference sequence). This CDR3 contains 13 residues. The CDR3, as DNA: TGTGCCAGCAGCTTAGTCTACCGGGACGGCCGGGTCTTC. Translating gives CASSLVYRDGRVF.

Only a few counts were recorded for this clonotype. The V gene is TRBV4-1, the J gene TRBJ2-5, with a tentative D call TRBD1 (6 bases). Looked up from germline, CDR1 is MGHRA and CDR2 is YSYEKL. V shed 4 bases and J shed 0 bases, with 12 bases lying between them. This CDR3 contains 15 residues. The CDR3 sequence: CASSPRQDYQETQYF. In nucleotides, the CDR3 is TGCGCCAGCAGCCCAAGACAGGACTACCAAGAGACCCAGTACTTC.

The chain employs TRBV29-1 and TRBJ2-7; no reliable D call. V was trimmed by 0 bases and J by 3 bases, leaving 9 bases between them. Germline values: CDR1 SQVTM, CDR2 ANQGSEA. The CDR3 extends over 13 amino acids. For the CDR3, the DNA is TGCAGCGTTGAAGAGGGCAGACGCTACGAGCAGTACTTC. Amino acids: CSVEEGRRYEQYF.

This rearrangement joins TRBV3-1 to TRBJ2-4; 7 bases fit TRBD1. Germline assignment: CDR1 LGHDT and CDR2 YNNKEL (reference sequence). The length of the CDR3 is 14 residues. V dropped 0 bases and J dropped 8; count of bases not matched to a gene: 4. CDR3 sequence: CASSQEPRGYIQYF. The CDR3 DNA follows: TGTGCCAGCAGCCAAGAACCCAGGGGGTACATTCAGTACTTC.

This clonotype showed up many times. The chain is built from TRBV7-9 and TRBJ1-1; D gene ambiguous. V gave up 5 bases and J gave up 0 bases, with 7 bases separating them. The V gene's germline CDR1 is SEHNR and CDR2 FQNEAQ (reference sequence). This CDR3 region has 13 residues. In nucleotides, the CDR3 is TGTGCCAGCAGCCCGGAGCTGAACACTGAAGCTTTCTTT. This gives the protein CASSPELNTEAFF.

This chain connects TRBV7-9 to TRBJ2-2, with unresolved D. Germline assignment: CDR1 SEHNR and CDR2 FQNEAQ (reference sequence). The germline V and J ends were trimmed by 2 bases and 0 bases, with 7 bases remaining between them. CDR3 length: 15 amino acids. CDR3 amino acids: CASSLTRANTGELFF. CDR3 coding DNA: TGTGCCAGCAGCTTAACACGGGCGAACACCGGGGAGCTGTTTTTT.

The chain is built from TRBV10-3 and TRBJ2-7; possibly TRBD1 for D (5 bases). The CDR3 sequence is 15 residues long. Trimming removed 8 bases at V and 0 bases at J, with 17 bases between. Germline CDR1 is ENHRY and CDR2 is SYGVKD. The CDR3 sequence is CAIARAGNGSYEQYF. CDR3 in DNA: TGTGCCATCGCTAGGGCAGGGAATGGCTCCTACGAGCAGTACTTC.

This clonotype turned up a few times. The chain is built from TRBV2 and TRBJ2-4; 9 positions agree with TRBD1. Germline lookup yields CDR1 SNHLY and CDR2 FYNNEI. V lost 6 bases, J lost 9 bases, and 9 bases stayed unmatched. The CDR3 is 14 amino acids. CDR3 amino acids: CASREIDRGTIQYF. CDR3 nucleotide sequence: TGTGCCAGCAGGGAAATTGACAGGGGGACCATTCAGTACTTC.

This clonotype came up a few times. The genes are TRBV7-9 and TRBJ2-7, with 8 bases lining up with TRBD1. The germline V gene has CDR1 SEHNR and CDR2 FQNEAQ (reference sequence). V gave up 5 bases and J gave up 3 bases; unmatched junction bases: 6. CDR3 size: 14 residues. The CDR3 region has the DNA TGTGCCAGCAGCGCGACAGGGGTCGGCTACGAGCAGTACTTC. It translates to CASSATGVGYEQYF. Together with reference TRBV7-9 and TRBJ2-7, the CDR3 gives the full variable domain: DTGVSQNPRHKITKRGQNVTFRCDPISEHNRLYWYRQTLGQGPEFLTYFQNEAQLEKSRLLSDRFSAERPKGSFSTLEIQRTEQGDSAMYLCASSATGVGYEQYFGPGTRLTVT.

This clonotype appeared a few times. The genes are TRBV24-1 and TRBJ2-1; D is perhaps TRBD1 or TRBD2 (5 bases each). Between the trimmed V and J ends, which lost 8 bases and 8 bases, there was a span of 9 bases. CDR1 KGHDR and CDR2 SFDVKD come from the germline V gene. This CDR3 has 11 amino acids. CDR3 nucleotides: TGTGCCACCACCCTGGGGGATGAGCAGTTCTTC. Its protein product is CATTLGDEQFF.

V is TRBV12-3 or TRBV12-4 and J is TRBJ1-4; no definite D call. Trimming stripped 1 base from V and 7 bases from J, with 13 bases between. CDR3 length: 15 amino acids. CDR3 nucleotide sequence: TGTGCCAGCAGTTTAGAACAATCTTGGGCTGAAAAACTGTTTTTT. It yields the protein CASSLEQSWAEKLFF.

This clonotype was found a few times. This chain uses TRBV24-1 with TRBJ2-3; D might be TRBD1 or TRBD2, each matching 7 bases. The CDR3 consists of 18 residues. Germline CDR1 reads KGHDR; CDR2 reads SFDVKD. Trimming left V 3 bases short and J 6 bases short, with 24 bases between. Here the CDR3 DNA reads TGTGCCACCAGTGATCTCCCCGGCGGGGGACAGCCAAGGGATACGCAGTATTTT. Its translation is CATSDLPGGGQPRDTQYF.

The chain combines TRBV30 with TRBJ1-1; D perhaps matches TRBD1 (6 bases). The CDR3 has 14 residues. Trimming cost V 7 bases and J 3 bases, with 18 bases left between them. Germline V gene lookup returns CDR1 GTSNPN and CDR2 SVGIG (reference sequence). The CDR3 DNA reads TGTGCCTACTGTACAGGGACCGGGGACACTGAAGCTTTCTTT. It specifies CAYCTGTGDTEAFF.

The chain couples TRBV6-6 to TRBJ1-1; D is possibly TRBD1 (6 bases). Germline assignment: CDR1 MNHNY and CDR2 SVGAGI (reference sequence). This CDR3 has 17 residues. V was trimmed by 5 bases and J by 1 base, leaving 20 bases between them. CDR3: CASSPHRVGEGNTEAFF. The CDR3 nucleotides read TGTGCCAGCAGTCCTCACAGGGTAGGGGAGGGGAACACTGAAGCTTTCTTT.

The chain joins TRBV11-2 to TRBJ1-2; D remains ambiguous. This CDR3 contains 15 residues. Germline loops: CDR1 SGHAT, CDR2 FQNNGV. The ends were cut back, 2 bases at V and 6 bases at J, with 16 bases in the middle. CDR3 protein: CASSLSKRGVDGYTF. CDR3 nucleotide sequence: TGTGCCAGCAGCTTAAGTAAACGGGGAGTCGATGGCTACACCTTC.

The chain carries TRBV7-9 and TRBJ2-1, with D possibly matching TRBD2 (5 bases). Between the trimmed V and J ends, which lost 6 bases and 0 bases, there was a span of 15 bases. The CDR3 totals 16 residues. The germline CDR1 and CDR2 sequences are SEHNR and FQNEAQ (reference sequence). In DNA, the CDR3 is TGTGCCAGCAGTGTGCCGGGCGGAGGCTCCTACAATGAGCAGTTCTTC. Translated, it gives CASSVPGGGSYNEQFF.

This clonotype has just a few counts. The chain links TRBV20-1 to TRBJ2-6, with D maybe TRBD2 (5 bases). This CDR3 has 16 residues. V was cut by 3 bases and J by 0 bases, with 12 bases left in between. Per the germline V gene, CDR1 is DFQATT and CDR2 is SNEGSKA (reference sequence). CDR3 nucleotide sequence: TGCAGTGCTAGGGTCGGACTTAGCTCTGGGGCCAACGTCCTGACTTTC. It translates to CSARVGLSSGANVLTF.

The chain carries TRBV21-1 and TRBJ1-1; the table's D call TRBD1 went unverified against the DNA. TRBV21-1 is listed as a pseudogene. CDR3 length: 15 residues. The CDR3 here is CASSNRTGLNTEAFF. CDR3 bases: TGTGCCAGCAGCAATAGGACAGGCTTGAACACTGAAGCTTTCTTT.